The T cell receptor (beta chain) under discussion was sequenced for a study of blood T cells in healthy people across ages (dated by TCRdb to 2013 to 2016). For context, the study as a whole: In model experiments, template switching captured about one uniquely barcoded TCR beta cDNA molecule for every two T cells. The study measured age-related changes in TCR beta repertoire diversity using deep sequencing normalized with unique cDNA molecular identifiers. The donors were split into four age groups: young (average around 15 years), middle-aged (39), aged (62) and long-lived (approximately 80). To avoid experimental bias, donors of different ages were spread randomly across the sequencing lanes. The study analyzed two additional independent replicas of 1 million unique cDNA reads from the same blood draw for two donors, one aged 18 to 29 and one aged 80 or older.

Systemically healthy Caucasian individuals from Russia, some 38 in total and aged roughly 6 to 95 years, were included as donors. Each donor gave roughly 11 milliliters of peripheral blood, drawn into EDTA-treated Vacutainer tubes. PBMCs were isolated by Ficoll-Paque density-gradient centrifugation, with at least 7 million obtained per sample. Total RNA was extracted from PBMCs with Trizol reagent, with at least 5 micrograms obtained per sample. For every donor, flow cytometry on a PBMC aliquot measured the percentage of naive CD45RAhigh/CD27high T cells. The method was 5' RACE. TCRdb records Illumina HiSeq 2500 as the sequencer. The second PCR ran for roughly 6 to 11 cycles and used a J-beta primer mix along with a sample-barcoded 5' primer. A template-switch 5' adaptor carrying 12 random nucleotides introduced a unique molecular identifier onto each TCR beta cDNA molecule. Each sample yielded at least 3 million CDR3-containing paired-end reads. The Mint cDNA synthesis kit, primed by a TRBC-specific oligonucleotide, was used to synthesize first-strand cDNA from all RNA. Following uracil-DNA glycosylase treatment, a first 18-cycle PCR with universal primers M1SS and BC2_uni_R was performed on all cDNA. Per the source publication's procedure: Each sample was normalized by randomly selecting 1 million high-quality reads, each carrying a distinct molecular identifier. Instead of being binned into consensus sequences, reads that shared molecular identifiers were thrown out. MiTCR, with a Q25 quality threshold and the strictest error-elimination algorithm, was used for CDR3 identification, clonotype clustering and error correction. A nonparametric unseen species model with Euler transformation was used to estimate lower-bound total TCR beta diversity. In-frame beta chains were kept once TCRdb had trimmed the public reads at Q25 with fastp and called clones with MiXCR. Each record represents a unique CDR3 protein, reported with the most common genes and DNA among its rows. It is TCRdb's table, rather than the study itself, that gives the V and J calls and clone size. The sample records around 1.5 million distinct CDR3 sequences, approximately 59% of which are singletons. 5.5% to 8% of the sample lies in the top ten.

This clonotype showed up just a few times. Its binding antigen is unknown. Nothing much larger sits one base from this clone, and base qualities are not available. Results the study describes overall, beyond this receptor: Because the CMV infection status of the donors was unknown, age-related changes in expanded clonotypes may potentially have been confounded. Since profiling was done on bulk unsorted PBMCs, naive and antigen-experienced compartments could not be conclusively compared. As age increased, observed TCR beta diversity per million T cells dropped in a roughly linear way, and a significant reduction was already evident by age about 40. The percentage of naive T cells measured by flow cytometry correlated strongly with observed TCR beta diversity. Compared with the aged group, the long-lived group had more naive CD4+ T cells, fewer expanded clones and increased TCR diversity, a pattern suggesting age selection. Estimates of total diversity based on one million sequenced T cells were regarded as lower bounds and as underestimates.

The CDR3, from cysteine to phenylalanine, totals 18 residues. The only DNA kept is the CDR3, 54 bases in frame from the first base. V is reduced by 1 base and J by 4 bases, leaving a spacing of 22 bases between them. The germline V gene specifies LGHNA as CDR1 and YSLEER as CDR2. This receptor was obtained from a man aged 18 to 29 in good health. Material for sequencing was blood. The sequence links TRBV4-3 to TRBJ1-2, with no confident D gene call. The CDR3 reads CASSQALYWVAEPYGYTF. The DNA sequence follows: TGCGCCAGCAGCCAAGCCTTGTATTGGGTGGCAGAGCCCTATGGCTACACCTTC.